This is a list of T cell receptor beta chains from one sample in a study of shared clonotypes between healthy human individuals. The protocol was immunoSEQ multiplex PCR, while the TCRdb copy is restricted to in-frame clones and leaves out a portion. The sample contains around 240,000 clones, just over 65% of which appear only once. The source material was memory CD4+ T cells sorted from blood. Receptor source: a man aged 25 to 40 in good health. CDR3s include the opening cysteine and the closing phenylalanine or tryptophan. The D gene is left open where the match is weak. Clone size is given for some rows only: seen once, a few or many times, or a class if the clone is expanded.

clone size | J gene | D gene | V gene | CDR3 length | CDR3 DNA | CDR3 protein
- | TRBJ2-2 | - | TRBV7-3 | 15 | TGTGCCAGCAGCTCCTCGGCCGAGCGGACCGGGGAGCTGTTTTTT | CASSSSAERTGELFF
- | TRBJ1-4 | - | TRBV15 | 13 | TGTGCCACCAGCAGAGATGGGCGGGAAAAACTGTTTTTT | CATSRDGREKLFF
- | TRBJ2-5 | - | TRBV29-1 | 11 | TGCAGCGTTGGGGTGGGGGAGACCCAGTACTTC | CSVGVGETQYF
few | TRBJ2-5 | TRBD1 | TRBV5-1 | 15 | TGCGCCAGCAGCTTATACGGGACAGAAGAAGAGACCCAGTACTTC | CASSLYGTEEETQYF
- | TRBJ2-2 | - | TRBV27 | 12 | TGTGCCAGCAGCCTAGAGAGCGGGGAGCTGTTTTTT | CASSLESGELFF
- | TRBJ2-7 | TRBD1 | TRBV11-2 | 17 | TGTGCCAGCAGCTCCTACCTCCGGGACAGGAGTTACTACGAGCAGTACTTC | CASSSYLRDRSYYEQYF
- | TRBJ2-2 | TRBD1 | TRBV18 | 16 | TGTGCCAGCTCACCATTGGGACAGGCGAACACCGGGGAGCTGTTTTTT | CASSPLGQANTGELFF
- | TRBJ1-5 | TRBD1 | TRBV5-6 | 15 | TGTGCCAGCAGTAAGGGACAGGGGGCCTGGCAGCCCCAGCATTTT | CASSKGQGAWQPQHF
few | TRBJ2-1 | - | TRBV18 | 13 | TGTGCCAGCTCACCAAATAGATACAATGAGCAGTTCTTC | CASSPNRYNEQFF
- | TRBJ1-5 | TRBD1 | TRBV27 | 15 | TGTGCCACGAGCGAGACAGGGACTCTGAGTCAGCCCCAGCATTTT | CATSETGTLSQPQHF
- | TRBJ2-1 | TRBD2 | TRBV28 | 17 | TGTGCCAGCAGTGGTACTAGCGGGATACGCCGGAAGTATGAGCAGTTCTTC | CASSGTSGIRRKYEQFF
- | TRBJ2-5 | TRBD2 | TRBV9 | 18 | TGTGCCAGCAGCCCCCGGACTAGCGGGAGGGCCGTTCTAGAGACCCAGTACTTC | CASSPRTSGRAVLETQYF
once | TRBJ2-5 | - | TRBV29-1 | 11 | TGCAGCAAACGGGACTCGGAGACCCAGTACTTC | CSKRDSETQYF
- | TRBJ2-3 | - | TRBV7-9 | 15 | TGTGCCAGCAGCTCCCTAAAGCATAGCACAGATACGCAGTATTTT | CASSSLKHSTDTQYF
- | TRBJ2-1 | - | TRBV28 | 11 | TGTGCCAGCAAGGCCCACAATGAGCAGTTCTTC | CASKAHNEQFF
- | TRBJ2-7 | - | TRBV4-2 | 14 | TGTGCCAGCAGCCAATGGCCGTTAAGCTACGAGCAGTACTTC | CASSQWPLSYEQYF
- | TRBJ2-3 | - | TRBV28 | 14 | TGTGCCAGCAGTGCGTCGGAGACTCGAGATACGCAGTATTTT | CASSASETRDTQYF
once | TRBJ1-2 | TRBD1 | TRBV5-1 | 15 | TGCGCCAGCAGTTTGGGGACAGGGGAGAACTATGGCTACACCTTC | CASSLGTGENYGYTF
- | TRBJ1-1 | - | TRBV5-1 | 15 | TGCGCCAGCAGCGCAGGACCGGGGCGCGGGACTGAAGCTTTCTTT | CASSAGPGRGTEAFF
- | TRBJ2-1 | TRBD2 | TRBV27 | 15 | TGTGCCAGCCGCTTAGCGGGAATATCCTACAATGAGCAGTTCTTC | CASRLAGISYNEQFF
- | TRBJ2-4 | TRBD1 | TRBV6-6 | 16 | TGTGCCAGCAGTAAACTGGGGACAGGGGTAGGGAACATTCAGTACTTC | CASSKLGTGVGNIQYF
- | TRBJ1-1 | - | TRBV28 | 13 | TGTGCCAGCAGTTTCCGGTTGGTATCTGAAGCTTTCTTT | CASSFRLVSEAFF